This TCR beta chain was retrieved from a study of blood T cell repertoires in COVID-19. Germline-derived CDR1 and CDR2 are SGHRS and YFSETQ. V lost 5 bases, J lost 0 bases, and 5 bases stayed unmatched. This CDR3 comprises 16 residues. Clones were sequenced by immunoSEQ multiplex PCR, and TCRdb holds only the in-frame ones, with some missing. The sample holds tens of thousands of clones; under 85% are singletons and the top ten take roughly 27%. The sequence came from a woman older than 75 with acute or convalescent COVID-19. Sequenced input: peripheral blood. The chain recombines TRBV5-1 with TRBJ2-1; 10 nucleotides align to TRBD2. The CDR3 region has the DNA TGCGCCAGCAGTTCCACTAGCGGGAACTCCTACAATGAGCAGTTCTTC. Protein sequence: CASSSTSGNSYNEQFF.